The entry that follows covers one T cell receptor beta chain sequence. The antigen is not known. Samples of adjacent lung (free of atypia) were collected at least 2 cm from the tumor margin. The sample is drawn from a study of T cells in localized non-small cell lung cancer. Study observations and caveats: Higher adjacent-lung clonality was associated with shorter survival. Median around 60 top-100 tumor clones were shared with paired adjacent lung.

Profiling relied on immunoSEQ multiplex PCR, and the TCRdb table lists in-frame clones only, not all of them. The repertoire holds some 2,500 clones, with 20% to 30% as singletons. The sequencing here drew on normal lung tissue next to the tumor, taken before any cancer treatment. This clonotype was sampled from a man aged 40-75 years with stage II squamous cell lung carcinoma.

The CDR3 is CASSQEMGLAGETQYF. The CDR3 coding sequence is TGCGCCAGCAGCCAAGAGATGGGGCTAGCGGGGGAGACCCAGTACTTC. The J gene is TRBJ2-5, the V gene TRBV4-1; 9 bases agree with TRBD2. Germline CDR1 is MGHRA and CDR2 is YSYEKL. Trimming cost V 0 bases and J 5 bases; bases outside gene matches: 7. The CDR3 totals 16 residues.